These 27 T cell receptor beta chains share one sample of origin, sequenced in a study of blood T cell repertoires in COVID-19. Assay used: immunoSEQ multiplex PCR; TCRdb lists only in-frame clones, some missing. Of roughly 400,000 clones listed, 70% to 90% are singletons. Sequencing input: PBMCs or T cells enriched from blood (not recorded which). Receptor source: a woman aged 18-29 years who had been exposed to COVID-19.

The CDR3 coding sequence is TGTGCCAGCAGTTTCAGGGGCGCAGATACGCAGTATTTT. Translated: CASSFRGADTQYF. The V call is TRBV12-3 or TRBV12-4, the J call TRBJ2-3; D possibly corresponds to TRBD1 (6 bases). The CDR3 totals 13 residues. V gave up 3 bases and J gave up 4 bases, with 8 bases separating them.

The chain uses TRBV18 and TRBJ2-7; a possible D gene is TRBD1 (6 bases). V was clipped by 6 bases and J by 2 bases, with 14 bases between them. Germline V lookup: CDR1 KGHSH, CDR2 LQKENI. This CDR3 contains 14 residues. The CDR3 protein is CASSIDRSPYEQYF. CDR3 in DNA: TGTGCCAGCTCCATTGACAGGTCACCCTACGAGCAGTACTTC.

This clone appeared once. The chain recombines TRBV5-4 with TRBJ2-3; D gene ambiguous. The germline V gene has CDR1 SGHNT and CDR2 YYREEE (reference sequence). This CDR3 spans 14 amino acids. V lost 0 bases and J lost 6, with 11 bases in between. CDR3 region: CASSLDPTRDTQYF. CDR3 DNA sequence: TGTGCCAGCAGCTTGGATCCCACCAGGGATACGCAGTATTTT.

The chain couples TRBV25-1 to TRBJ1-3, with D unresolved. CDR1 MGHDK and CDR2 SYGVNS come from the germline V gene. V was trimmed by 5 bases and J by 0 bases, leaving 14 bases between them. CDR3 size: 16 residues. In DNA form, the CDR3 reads TGTGCCAGCAGTCCACCTACTCCCTACTCTGGAAACACCATATATTTT. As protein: CASSPPTPYSGNTIYF.

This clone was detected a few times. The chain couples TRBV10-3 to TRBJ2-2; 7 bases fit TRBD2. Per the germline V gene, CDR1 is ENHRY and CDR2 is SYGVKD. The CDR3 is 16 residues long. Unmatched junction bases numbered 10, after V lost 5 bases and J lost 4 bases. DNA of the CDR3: TGTGCCATCAGTATAACCACGGGGGGAGGCACCGGGGAGCTGTTTTTT. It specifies CAISITTGGGTGELFF.

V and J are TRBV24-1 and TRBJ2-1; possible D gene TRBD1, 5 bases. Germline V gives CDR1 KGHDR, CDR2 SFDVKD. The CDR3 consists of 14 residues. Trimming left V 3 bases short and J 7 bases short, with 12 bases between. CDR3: CATSDPARVNEQFF. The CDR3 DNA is TGTGCCACCAGTGATCCCGCCAGGGTGAATGAGCAGTTCTTC.

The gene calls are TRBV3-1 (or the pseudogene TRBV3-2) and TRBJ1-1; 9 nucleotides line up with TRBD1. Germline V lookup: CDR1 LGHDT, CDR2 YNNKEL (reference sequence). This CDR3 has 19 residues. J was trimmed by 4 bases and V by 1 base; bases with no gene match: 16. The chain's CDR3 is CASSQGRTGANAGVTEAFF. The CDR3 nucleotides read TGTGCCAGCAGCCAAGGGCGGACAGGGGCGAACGCGGGGGTCACTGAAGCTTTCTTT.

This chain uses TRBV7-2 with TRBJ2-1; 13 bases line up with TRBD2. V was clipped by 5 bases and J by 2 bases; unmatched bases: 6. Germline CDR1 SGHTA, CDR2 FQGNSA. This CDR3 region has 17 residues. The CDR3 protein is CASSHRLAGGTYNEQFF. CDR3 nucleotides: TGTGCCAGCAGCCATAGACTAGCGGGGGGAACCTACAATGAGCAGTTCTTC.

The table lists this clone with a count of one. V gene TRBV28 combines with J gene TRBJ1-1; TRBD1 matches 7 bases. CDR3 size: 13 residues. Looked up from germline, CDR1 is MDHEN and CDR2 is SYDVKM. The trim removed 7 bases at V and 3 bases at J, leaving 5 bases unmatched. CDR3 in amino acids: CASIQTGDTEAFF. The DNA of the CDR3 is TGTGCCAGCATCCAAACAGGGGACACTGAAGCTTTCTTT. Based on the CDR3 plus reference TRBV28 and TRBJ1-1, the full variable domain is DVKVTQSSRYLVKRTGEKVFLECVQDMDHENMFWYRQDPGLGLRLIYFSYDVKMKEKGDIPEGYSVSREKKERFSLILESASTNQTSMYLCASIQTGDTEAFFGQGTRLTVV.

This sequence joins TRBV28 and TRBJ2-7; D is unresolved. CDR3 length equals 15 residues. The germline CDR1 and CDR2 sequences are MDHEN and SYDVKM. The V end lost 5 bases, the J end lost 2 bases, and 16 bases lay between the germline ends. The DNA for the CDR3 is TGTGCCAGCAGTGTCGGGTTACTCCAGACCTACGAGCAGTACTTC. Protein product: CASSVGLLQTYEQYF.

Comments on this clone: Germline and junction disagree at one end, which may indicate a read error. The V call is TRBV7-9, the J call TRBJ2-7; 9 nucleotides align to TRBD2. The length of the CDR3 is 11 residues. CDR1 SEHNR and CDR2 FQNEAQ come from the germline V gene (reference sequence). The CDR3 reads CASRSGRTETF. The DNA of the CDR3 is TGTGCCAGCAGAAGCGGGAGGACAGAAACGTTT.

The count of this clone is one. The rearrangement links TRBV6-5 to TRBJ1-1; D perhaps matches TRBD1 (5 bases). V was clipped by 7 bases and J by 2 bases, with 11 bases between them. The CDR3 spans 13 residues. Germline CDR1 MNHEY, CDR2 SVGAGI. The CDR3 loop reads CASTRQTNTEAFF. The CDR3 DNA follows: TGTGCCAGCACTAGACAGACCAACACTGAAGCTTTCTTT.

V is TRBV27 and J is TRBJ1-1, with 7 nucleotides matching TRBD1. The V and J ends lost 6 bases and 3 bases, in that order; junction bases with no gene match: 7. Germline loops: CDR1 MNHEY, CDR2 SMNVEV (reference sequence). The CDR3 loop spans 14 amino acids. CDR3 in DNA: TGTGCCAGCAGCTCCGCGAGGGGGCACACTGAAGCTTTCTTT. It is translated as CASSSARGHTEAFF.

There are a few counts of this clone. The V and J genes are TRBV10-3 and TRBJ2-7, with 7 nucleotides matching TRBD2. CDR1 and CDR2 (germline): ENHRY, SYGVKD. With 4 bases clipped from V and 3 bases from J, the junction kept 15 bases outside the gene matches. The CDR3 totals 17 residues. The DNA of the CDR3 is TGTGCCATCAGTGCCCCGGTGGGGGGGAAGTCTGGCTACGAGCAGTACTTC. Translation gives CAISAPVGGKSGYEQYF.

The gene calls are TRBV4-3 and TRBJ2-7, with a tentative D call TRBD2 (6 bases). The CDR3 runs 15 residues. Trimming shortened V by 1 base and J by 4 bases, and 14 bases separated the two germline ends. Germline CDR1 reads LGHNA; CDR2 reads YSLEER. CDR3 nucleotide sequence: TGCGCCAGCAGCCAAGCGTGGGGGGTTGGTTACGAGCAGTACTTC. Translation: CASSQAWGVGYEQYF.

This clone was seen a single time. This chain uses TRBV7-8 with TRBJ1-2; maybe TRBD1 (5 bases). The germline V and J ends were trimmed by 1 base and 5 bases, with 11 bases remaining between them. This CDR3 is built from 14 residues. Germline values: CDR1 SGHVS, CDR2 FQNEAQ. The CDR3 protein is CASSLGSGMYGYTF. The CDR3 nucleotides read TGTGCCAGCAGCTTAGGGTCAGGGATGTATGGCTACACCTTC. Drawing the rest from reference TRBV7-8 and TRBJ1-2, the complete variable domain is GAGVSQSPRYKVAKRGQDVALRCDPISGHVSLFWYQQALGQGPEFLTYFQNEAQLDKSGLPSDRFFAERPEGSVSTLKIQRTQQEDSAVYLCASSLGSGMYGYTFGSGTRLTVV.

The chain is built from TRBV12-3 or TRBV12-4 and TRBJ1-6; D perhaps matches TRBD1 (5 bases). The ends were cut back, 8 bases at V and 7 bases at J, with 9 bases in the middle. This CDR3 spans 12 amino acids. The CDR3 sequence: CASGGDNSPLHF. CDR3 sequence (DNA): TGTGCCAGCGGGGGGGACAATTCACCCCTCCACTTT.

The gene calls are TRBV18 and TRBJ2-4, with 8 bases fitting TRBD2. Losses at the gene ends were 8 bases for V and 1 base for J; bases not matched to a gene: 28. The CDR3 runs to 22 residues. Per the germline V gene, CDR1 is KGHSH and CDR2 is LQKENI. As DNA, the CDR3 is TGTGCCAGCCATCTCGGTTCCCAAGCGAACGGGGGGGGAACAGTGGCCAAAAACATTCAGTACTTC. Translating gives CASHLGSQANGGGTVAKNIQYF.

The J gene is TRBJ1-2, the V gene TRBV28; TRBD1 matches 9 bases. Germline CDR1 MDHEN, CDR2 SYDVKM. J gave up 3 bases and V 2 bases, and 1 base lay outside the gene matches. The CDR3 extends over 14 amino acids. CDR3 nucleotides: TGTGCCAGCAGTTTAGGGACAGGGCACTATGGCTACACCTTC. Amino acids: CASSLGTGHYGYTF.

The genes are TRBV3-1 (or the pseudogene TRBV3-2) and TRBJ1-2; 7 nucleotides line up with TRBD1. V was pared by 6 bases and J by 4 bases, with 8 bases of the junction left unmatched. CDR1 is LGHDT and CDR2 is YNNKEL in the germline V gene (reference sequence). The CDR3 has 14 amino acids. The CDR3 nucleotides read TGTGCCAGCAGTCGTGACAGGGCCGCCTATGGCTACACCTTC. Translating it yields CASSRDRAAYGYTF.

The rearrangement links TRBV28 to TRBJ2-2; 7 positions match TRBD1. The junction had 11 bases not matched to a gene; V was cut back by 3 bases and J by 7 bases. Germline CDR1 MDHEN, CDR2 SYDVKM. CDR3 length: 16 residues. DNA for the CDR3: TGTGCCAGCAGTTTGACCTCCGACAGGGCGGGCGGGGAGCTGTTTTTT. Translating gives CASSLTSDRAGGELFF.

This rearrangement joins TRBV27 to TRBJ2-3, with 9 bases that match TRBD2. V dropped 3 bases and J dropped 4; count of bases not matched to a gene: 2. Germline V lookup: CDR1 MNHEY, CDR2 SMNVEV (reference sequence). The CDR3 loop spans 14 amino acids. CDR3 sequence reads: CASSLASGADTQYF. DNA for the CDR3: TGTGCCAGCAGTTTGGCTAGCGGGGCAGATACGCAGTATTTT.

The CDR3 sequence: CASSPQGDSNQPQHF. DNA for the CDR3: TGCGCCAGCAGCCCCCAGGGGGATAGCAATCAGCCCCAGCATTTT. J is TRBJ1-5 and V is TRBV5-1, with TRBD1 matching over 7 bases. Germline CDR1 SGHRS, CDR2 YFSETQ. The junction had 4 bases not matched to a gene; V was cut back by 4 bases and J by 0 bases. CDR3 length: 15 amino acids.

CDR3 in amino acids: CATSRGPSSEAFF. The CDR3 bases are TGTGCCACCAGCAGAGGCCCGAGCTCGGAAGCTTTCTTT. V is TRBV15 and J is TRBJ1-1; D uncertain. Looked up from germline, CDR1 is LNHNV and CDR2 is YYDKDF (reference sequence). The ends were cut back, 1 base at V and 8 bases at J, with 11 bases in the middle. The CDR3 spans 13 residues.

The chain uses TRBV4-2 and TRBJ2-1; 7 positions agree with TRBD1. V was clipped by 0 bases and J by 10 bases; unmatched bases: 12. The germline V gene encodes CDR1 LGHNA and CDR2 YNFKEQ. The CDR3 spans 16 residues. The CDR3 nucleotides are TGTGCCAGCAGCCAAGAAGTCGCGACAGGGTTTCGGGAGCAGTTCTTC. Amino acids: CASSQEVATGFREQFF.

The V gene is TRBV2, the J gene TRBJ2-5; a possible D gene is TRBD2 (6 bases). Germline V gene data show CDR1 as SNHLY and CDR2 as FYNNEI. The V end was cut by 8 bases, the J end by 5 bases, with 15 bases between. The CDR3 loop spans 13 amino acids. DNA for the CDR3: TGTGCCAGCTCGGGACTTCAAGGGGAGACCCAGTACTTC. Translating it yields CASSGLQGETQYF.

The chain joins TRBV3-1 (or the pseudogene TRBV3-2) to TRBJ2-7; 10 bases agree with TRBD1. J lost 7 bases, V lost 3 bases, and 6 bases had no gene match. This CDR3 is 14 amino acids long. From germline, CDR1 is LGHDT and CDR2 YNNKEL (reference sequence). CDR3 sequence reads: CASSHDRGLGEQYF. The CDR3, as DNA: TGTGCCAGCAGCCATGACAGGGGGCTAGGGGAGCAGTACTTC.